This T cell receptor beta chain was captured by sequencing in a study of blood T cells in healthy people across ages. Study-wide points: There were more naive CD4+ cells and higher diversity in long-lived donors than in aged donors. The donors' CMV status was not determined, possibly confounding changes in expanded clonotypes.

The CDR3 spans 14 residues. Germline trimming cut 7 bases from V and 4 bases from J; bases unmatched to any gene: 7. From germline, CDR1 is SGDLS and CDR2 YYNGEE. About this clonotype: The antigen is undetermined.

A sample-barcoded 5' primer and a J-beta primer mix were used in a second PCR of about 7 to 12 cycles. Every single cDNA molecule received a tag from a template-switch adaptor with 12 random nucleotides. TCRdb ran MiXCR on the 5' RACE reads and lists one entry per CDR3 protein. The sample carries 1.5 million to 2 million distinct CDR3 sequences, 30% to 40% recorded once. The sequence came from a woman under 40 in good health. V and J are TRBV9 and TRBJ2-2, with TRBD2 identical over 7 bases. Sequences were obtained from blood. CDR3 DNA: TGTGCCAGCGGACTAGGTGGGAGCACCGGGGAGCTGTTTTTT. This sequence encodes CASGLGGSTGELFF.